This T cell receptor beta chain was captured by sequencing in a study of cytomegalovirus exposure and HLA in healthy donors. Study-level findings and limits: Exclusion as indistinguishable affected some V segments, including TRBV6-2 and TRBV6-3. HLA restriction was apparent for most CMV-associated TCR beta chains in a later analysis. Earlier analysis yielded a pattern in which most TCR beta V segments were productive about 90% or about 30% of the time.

PCR used 60 Vbeta primers and 13 Jbeta primers. Repertoires were generated with immunoSEQ multiplex PCR, while TCRdb's copy carries only in-frame clones and drops some. This table has over 200,000 clones, more than 85% appearing once. In its sample, this clone was seen a few times. What it binds is not known. Germline values: CDR1 SNHLY, CDR2 FYNNEI. V lost 4 bases to trimming and J lost 4 bases, with 17 bases between them. The CDR3 is 16 residues long. This clonotype was obtained from a woman aged 18-29 years in good health and CMV-seronegative. Specimen: PBMCs. The chain carries TRBV2 and TRBJ1-5; tentative D call: TRBD1 (6 bases). In nucleotides, the CDR3 is TGTGCCAGCAGTGTAACCCGAGACAGGAGAAATCAGCCCCAGCATTTT. Translated: CASSVTRDRRNQPQHF.